A single count supports the clone carrying this T cell receptor (beta chain). Its specificity is not known. Because the CDR3 is missing its conserved closing phenylalanine or tryptophan, this is likely a read error. The data belong to a study of breast tumors, draining lymph nodes, adjacent tissues. The study, taken as a whole, reports: Most tumor T cells seemingly derive from lymph node, then expand in tumor. That most tumor T cells come from lymph nodes remained unproven.

From germline, CDR1 is SGHAT and CDR2 FQNNGV. Trimming cost V 5 bases and J 0 bases; bases outside gene matches: 13. This CDR3 has 19 residues. TCRdb reprocessed the multiplex PCR reads via MiXCR and lists one record per CDR3 protein. The sample contains roughly 80,000 distinct CDR3 sequences, roughly a fifth of which appear only once. Axillary draining lymph nodes of breast cancer patients supplied the node samples. This chain links TRBV11-2 with TRBJ2-3; 11 bases align to TRBD2. Sequencing input: axillary lymph node tissue. This TCR derives from a female donor with breast cancer. Some clones in this sample may be carry-over from other donors' samples. The CDR3 sequence: CASSTASLAGGVSTDTQYL. CDR3 bases: TGTGCCAGCAGCACAGCCTCTCTAGCGGGAGGCGTTAGCACAGATACGCAGTATCTT.